The next 28 T cell receptor beta chains were all read from a single sample in a study of neurological immune-mediated disorders. TCRdb ran MiXCR on the 5' RACE reads and lists one entry per CDR3 protein. The repertoire consists of more than 50,000 distinct CDR3 sequences, with over 10% occurring once and the leading ten covering less than 2%. Sequencing was carried out using PBMCs. Receptor source: a man aged 55 to 70 in good health.

This clonotype has at least ten counts. The chain employs TRBV6-5 and TRBJ2-6, with D hard to call. Germline assignment: CDR1 MNHEY and CDR2 SVGAGI. This CDR3 has 19 amino acids. Between the trimmed V and J ends, which lost 5 bases and 0 bases, there was a span of 20 bases. The CDR3 reads CASSTNPPGFGSGANVLTF. The CDR3 coding sequence is TGTGCCAGCAGTACCAACCCCCCCGGCTTTGGCTCTGGGGCCAACGTCCTGACTTTC.

As to this clonotype: The junction shows a germline mismatch at one end, possibly a read error. The CDR3 loop is CASTLVAVQNELFF. CDR3 DNA: TGTGCCAGCACCTTGGTCGCGGTCCAAAATGAGCTGTTCTTC. The chain uses TRBV5-5 and TRBJ2-1; D is unclear. CDR3 length equals 14 residues. Per germline, CDR1 SGHKS and CDR2 YYEKEE (reference sequence).

There are many counts of this clonotype. V usage is TRBV20-1 and J usage is TRBJ2-3, with D possibly called TRBD1 or TRBD2 (5 bases each). V shed 1 base and J shed 8 bases, with 16 bases lying between them. Germline values: CDR1 DFQATT, CDR2 SNEGSKA (reference sequence). The CDR3 totals 14 residues. The CDR3 DNA sequence: TGCAGTGCTAGAGTCAGTGAAATGGGGGTTACGCAGTATTTT. This sequence encodes CSARVSEMGVTQYF.

There are many counts of this clonotype. V usage is TRBV5-6 and J usage is TRBJ2-5; 7 bases map to TRBD2. Germline V gene lookup returns CDR1 SGHDT and CDR2 YYEEEE. The CDR3 runs 16 residues. V dropped 3 bases and J dropped 2; count of bases not matched to a gene: 10. CDR3 in DNA: TGTGCCAGCAGCTCCTGGAGCGGGGCCGATCAAGAGACCCAGTACTTC. Translated, it gives CASSSWSGADQETQYF.

This clonotype was seen ten or more times. The rearrangement uses TRBV5-1 and TRBJ2-2, with TRBD1 matching 7 bases. CDR1 SGHRS and CDR2 YFSETQ come from the germline V gene. The CDR3 runs 15 residues. V was pared by 0 bases and J by 6 bases, with 5 bases of the junction left unmatched. This chain's CDR3 is CASSLVGGAAGELFF. CDR3 in DNA: TGCGCCAGCAGCTTGGTAGGGGGCGCCGCCGGGGAGCTGTTTTTT.

As for this clonotype: This clone may be a read error of a much larger clone one base away. V usage is TRBV29-1 and J usage is TRBJ1-5; 9 nucleotides align to TRBD1. V trimming: 6 bases; J trimming: 6 bases; junction bases outside the gene matches: 6. There are 13 residues in the CDR3. The germline CDR1 and CDR2 sequences are SQVTM and ANQGSEA. The CDR3 region is CSVGQGLGQPQHF. DNA of the CDR3: TGCAGCGTGGGACAGGGCTTAGGTCAGCCCCAGCATTTT.

There are many counts of this clonotype. The chain is built from TRBV7-6 and TRBJ2-5; the match to TRBD1 covers 9 bases. V lost 5 bases and J lost 5; bases outside the gene matches: 6. The CDR3 covers 14 residues. Germline lookup yields CDR1 SGHVS and CDR2 FNYEAQ. The CDR3 DNA follows: TGTGCCAGCAGCCTACAGGGGGCAAGGGAGACCCAGTACTTC. Encoded protein: CASSLQGARETQYF.

This clonotype was detected ten times or more. The gene calls are TRBV20-1 and TRBJ2-5; a possible D gene is TRBD2 (5 bases). Trimming stripped 0 bases from V and 7 bases from J, with 9 bases between. This CDR3 contains 12 residues. Germline V CDR1 and CDR2: DFQATT, SNEGSKA (reference sequence). The CDR3 bases are TGCAGTGCTAGAGACCTCCGGGGGACCCAGTACTTC. Residues: CSARDLRGTQYF.

This clonotype was counted many times. The chain combines TRBV4-3 with TRBJ2-3, with 8 bases lining up with TRBD2. The CDR3 runs 16 residues. CDR1 LGHNA and CDR2 YSLEER come from the germline V gene. Trimming took 3 bases from V and 1 from J; bases not matched to a gene: 6. As DNA, the CDR3 is TGCGCCAGCAGCCAGGAGTGGCGGGGGGGCACAGATACGCAGTATTTT. Translated, it gives CASSQEWRGGTDTQYF.

This clonotype was observed at least ten times. V is TRBV5-6 and J is TRBJ2-3; TRBD1 matches at 7 bases. Germline lookup yields CDR1 SGHDT and CDR2 YYEEEE. This CDR3 comprises 16 residues. J gave up 7 bases and V 0 bases, and 11 bases lay outside the gene matches. The CDR3 DNA reads TGTGCCAGCAGCTTGGATGGGACAGCTTCTCAGAATACGCAGTATTTT. Translating gives CASSLDGTASQNTQYF.

This clonotype was picked up many times. The chain is built from TRBV6-1 and TRBJ2-7; tentative D call: TRBD2 (6 bases). The germline CDR1 and CDR2 sequences are MNHNS and SASEGT. The V and J ends lost 2 bases and 2 bases respectively, with 7 bases between them. The CDR3 spans 13 residues. The CDR3 loop reads CASSEPGAYEQYF. CDR3 sequence (DNA): TGTGCCAGCAGTGAACCGGGGGCCTACGAGCAGTACTTC.

This clonotype was observed many times. This chain uses TRBV7-2 with TRBJ1-5; a possible D gene is TRBD1 (5 bases). Trimming took off 5 bases at V and 7 bases at J, with 18 bases between the two ends. Germline V gene data show CDR1 as SGHTA and CDR2 as FQGNSA. CDR3 length: 15 amino acids. The CDR3 spells CASSPRDPAGQPQHF. In DNA, the CDR3 is TGTGCCAGCAGCCCAAGGGACCCGGCGGGGCAGCCCCAGCATTTT. Full variable domain (outside the CDR3, taken from reference TRBV7-2 and TRBJ1-5): GAGVSQSPSNKVTEKGKDVELRCDPISGHTALYWYRQSLGQGLEFLIYFQGNSAPDKSGLPSDRFSAERTGGSVSTLTIQRTQQEDSAVYLCASSPRDPAGQPQHFGDGTRLSIL.

This clonotype was seen many times. The chain links TRBV6-5 to TRBJ1-5; D perhaps matches TRBD1 (6 bases). Trimming took 5 bases from V and 6 from J, leaving 20 bases between them. Germline V gene lookup returns CDR1 MNHEY and CDR2 SVGAGI. The CDR3 is made up of 16 amino acids. This CDR3 is CASSPSRGRNGQPQHF. The CDR3 bases are TGTGCCAGCAGTCCTAGCCGGGGGCGCAATGGTCAGCCCCAGCATTTT.

This clonotype was recorded at least ten times. The chain is built from TRBV11-1 and TRBJ2-6; 7 nucleotides align to TRBD1. CDR3 size: 18 residues. The J segment lost 1 base and the V segment lost 1 base, leaving 7 bases of the junction unmatched. In germline, CDR1 is SGHAT, CDR2 FQDESV (reference sequence). The CDR3 DNA reads as TGTGCCAGCAGCTTAGGGAGGACAGGTACTTCTGGGGCCAACGTCCTGACTTTC. Its protein product is CASSLGRTGTSGANVLTF.

CDR3 coding DNA: TGTGCCAGCTTAAGGGACAGGAGCACTGAAGCTTTCTTT. This gives the protein CASLRDRSTEAFF. This rearrangement joins TRBV7-6 to TRBJ1-1; 8 positions agree with TRBD1. V dropped 8 bases and J dropped 4; count of bases not matched to a gene: 6. This CDR3 is 13 amino acids long. CDR1 is SGHVS, CDR2 FNYEAQ, per germline.

The chain has TRBV28 and TRBJ2-3, with D possibly being TRBD1 (6 bases). Germline lookup yields CDR1 MDHEN and CDR2 SYDVKM. The CDR3 totals 14 residues. The V gene lost 5 bases and the J gene lost 8 bases, with 17 bases spanning the gap. CDR3 in amino acids: CASSPQGGTVTQYF. For the CDR3, the DNA is TGTGCCAGCAGTCCACAAGGGGGAACGGTTACGCAGTATTTT.

Worth noting for this clonotype: The junction departs from the called germline gene at one end, perhaps through a read error. The J gene is TRBJ2-2, the V gene TRBV4-3, with 7 bases aligning to TRBD1. This CDR3 has 14 residues. Germline V gives CDR1 LGHNA, CDR2 YSLEER. The CDR3 spells CASSQYGTARDLFF. In nucleotides, the CDR3 is TGCGCCAGCAGCCAATATGGGACAGCCCGGGATCTGTTTTTT.

This clonotype was seen at least ten times. The chain has TRBV7-9 and TRBJ1-6, with D unresolved. Germline CDR1 reads SEHNR; CDR2 reads FQNEAQ (reference sequence). V was shortened by 1 base and J by 7 bases, with 8 bases between the two germline ends. CDR3 length: 14 amino acids. The CDR3 nucleotides are TGTGCCAGCAGCTTAGACACCTTAAATTCACCCCTCCACTTT. This sequence encodes CASSLDTLNSPLHF.

This clonotype was seen ten or more times. V is TRBV7-2 and J is TRBJ2-3, with 10 positions matching TRBD2. The V segment lost 5 bases and the J segment 4 bases; nucleotides outside the gene matches: 6. Looked up from germline, CDR1 is SGHTA and CDR2 is FQGNSA. This CDR3 has 15 amino acids. The CDR3 nucleotides are TGTGCCAGCAGCGATAGACTAGCGGGTCCAGATACGCAGTATTTT. Its protein is CASSDRLAGPDTQYF.

This clonotype has at least ten counts. Here the CDR3 DNA reads TGTGCCAGCAGTTCAGACAGGACCAATCAGCCCCAGCATTTT. Translation gives CASSSDRTNQPQHF. The chain carries TRBV28 and TRBJ1-5; D is possibly TRBD1 (6 bases). This CDR3 contains 14 residues. The germline CDR1 and CDR2 sequences are MDHEN and SYDVKM. Trimming cost V 4 bases and J 3 bases, with 10 bases left between them. The full variable domain, completed using reference TRBV28 and TRBJ1-5, is DVKVTQSSRYLVKRTGEKVFLECVQDMDHENMFWYRQDPGLGLRLIYFSYDVKMKEKGDIPEGYSVSREKKERFSLILESASTNQTSMYLCASSSDRTNQPQHFGDGTRLSIL.

This clonotype was seen at least ten times. This chain connects TRBV7-2 to TRBJ1-3, with a tentative D call TRBD1 (5 bases). Germline values: CDR1 SGHTA, CDR2 FQGNSA. The CDR3 sequence is 16 residues long. V was trimmed by 1 base and J by 4 bases, leaving 14 bases between them. CDR3 sequence reads: CASSLVAGTGGNTIYF. CDR3 coding DNA: TGTGCCAGCAGCTTAGTGGCAGGGACGGGGGGAAACACCATATATTTT.

Ten or more counts support this clonotype. This chain links TRBV25-1 with TRBJ2-7, with a possible D match to TRBD1 (5 bases). The CDR3 is 15 amino acids. The V gene's germline CDR1 is MGHDK and CDR2 SYGVNS. The germline V and J ends were trimmed by 5 bases and 0 bases, with 14 bases remaining between them. DNA of the CDR3: TGTGCCAGCAGTCCTAAAGGGGCAGGCTCCTACGAGCAGTACTTC. It encodes CASSPKGAGSYEQYF.

Many counts were recorded for this clonotype. The V gene is TRBV20-1, the J gene TRBJ2-3; a weak D match, TRBD2 (6 bases). Trimming removed 6 bases at V and 1 base at J, with 17 bases between. In germline, CDR1 is DFQATT, CDR2 SNEGSKA (reference sequence). The CDR3 extends over 15 amino acids. The CDR3 sequence is CSAAPWTTGTDTQYF. CDR3 sequence (DNA): TGCAGTGCGGCCCCATGGACTACCGGCACAGATACGCAGTATTTT.

This sequence joins TRBV6-2 or TRBV6-3 and TRBJ2-7; D possibly corresponds to TRBD2 (5 bases). The CDR3 runs to 16 residues. CDR1 and CDR2 (germline): MNHEY, SVGEGT. The ends were cut back, 8 bases at V and 7 bases at J, with 27 bases in the middle. For the CDR3, the DNA is TGTGCCAGCGGCTGGTCCGGCGGGCCAGCTGCTCTGGAGCAGTACTTC. Amino acids: CASGWSGGPAALEQYF.

This clonotype showed up many times. The V call is TRBV5-1, the J call TRBJ1-1; possible D gene TRBD1, 5 bases. V dropped 0 bases and J dropped 1 base, with 7 bases sitting between them. From germline, CDR1 is SGHRS and CDR2 YFSETQ. The CDR3 has 14 residues. Here the CDR3 DNA reads TGCGCCAGCAGCTTGGGACAGCCGAACACTGAAGCTTTCTTT. This codes for CASSLGQPNTEAFF.

There are many counts of this clonotype. The V and J genes are TRBV10-3 and TRBJ1-5; tentative D call: TRBD1 (6 bases). The CDR3 totals 15 residues. V lost 6 bases to trimming and J lost 2 bases, with 14 bases between them. Germline assignment: CDR1 ENHRY and CDR2 SYGVKD. The CDR3 here is CAIRGDKLGNQPQHF. CDR3 nucleotide sequence: TGTGCCATCAGGGGGGACAAATTGGGCAATCAGCCCCAGCATTTT.

On this clonotype: The CDR3 end shows no conserved phenylalanine or tryptophan, and so a read error is likely. The chain joins TRBV5-1 to TRBJ2-1; unclear D gene. Germline V gene lookup returns CDR1 SGHRS and CDR2 YFSETQ. This CDR3 spans 11 amino acids. V lost 0 bases to trimming and J lost 10 bases, with 5 bases between them. As DNA, the CDR3 is TGCGCCAGCAGCTTGGTTAAGGAGCAGTTCCCC. This translates into CASSLVKEQFP.

This clonotype was seen a few times. The rearrangement uses TRBV4-2 and TRBJ1-3; maybe TRBD1 (5 bases). CDR1 and CDR2 (germline): LGHNA, YNFKEQ. The CDR3 extends over 17 amino acids. V lost 0 bases and J 2 bases, leaving 14 bases between the germline ends. The CDR3 is CASSQDGALGPGNTIYF. The CDR3 nucleotides read TGTGCCAGCAGCCAAGATGGGGCTCTAGGACCTGGAAACACCATATATTTT.